This TCR beta chain was recovered during a study of Ad26.COV2.S vaccination and SARS-CoV-2 variants. This sample's treatment: 15 to 20 received Ad26.COV2.S at low or high dose, single or two shots; roughly 5 received placebo; per-sample allocation not given. The study sampled participants on day 63 after the first vaccine or placebo injection. Clones were read by immunoSEQ multiplex PCR, and TCRdb kept only the in-frame ones, dropping some. The profile shows about 390,000 clones, approximately 86% of them singletons. The J segment lost 12 bases and the V segment lost 5 bases, leaving 6 bases of the junction unmatched. The CDR3 has 11 residues. The germline V gene encodes CDR1 MDHEN and CDR2 SYDVKM.

This specimen was peripheral blood, taken in a trial of Ad26.COV2.S vaccine versus placebo. The V call is TRBV28, the J call TRBJ2-7; 8 bases line up with TRBD1. The origin of this receptor is a person between 18 and 65 years old who received the Ad26.COV2.S COVID-19 vaccine or a placebo. CDR3 nucleotide sequence: TGTGCCAGCAGTGATGGACAGGGCAGGTACTTC. Translated, it gives CASSDGQGRYF.